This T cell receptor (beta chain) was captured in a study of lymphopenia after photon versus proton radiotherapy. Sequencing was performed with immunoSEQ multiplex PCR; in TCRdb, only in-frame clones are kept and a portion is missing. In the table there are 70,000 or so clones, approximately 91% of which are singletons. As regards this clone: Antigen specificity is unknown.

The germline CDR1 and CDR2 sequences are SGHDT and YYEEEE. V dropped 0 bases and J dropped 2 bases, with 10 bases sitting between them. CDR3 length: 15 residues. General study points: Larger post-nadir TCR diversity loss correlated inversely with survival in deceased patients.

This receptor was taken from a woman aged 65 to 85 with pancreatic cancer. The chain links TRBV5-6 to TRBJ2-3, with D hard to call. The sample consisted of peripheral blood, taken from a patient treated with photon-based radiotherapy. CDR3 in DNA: TGTGCCAGCAGCTTGGAGGGCAGTTACACAGATACGCAGTATTTT. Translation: CASSLEGSYTDTQYF.